This note documents a single TCR beta chain sequence. The data were obtained in a study of blood T cell repertoires in COVID-19. TCRdb keeps only in-frame clones here, not all; method: immunoSEQ multiplex PCR. The sample includes under 55,000 clones, around nine tenths of them seen just once. After removal of 7 bases from V and 7 bases from J, the junction contained 7 bases not matched to a gene. Per the germline V gene, CDR1 is MDHEN and CDR2 is SYDVKM. The CDR3 is 13 residues long. This sequence joins TRBV28 and TRBJ1-2, with 9 bases matching TRBD1. The sample taken for sequencing was peripheral blood. The receptor's source is a human donor in a cohort sampled during active COVID-19. The CDR3 reads CASTLTGGGGYTF. CDR3 bases: TGTGCCAGCACTTTGACAGGGGGTGGTGGCTACACCTTC.